This T cell receptor beta chain comes out of a study of OX40 agonist ivuxolimab in advanced cancers. Clones were read by immunoSEQ multiplex PCR, and TCRdb kept only the in-frame ones, dropping some. Among over 85,000 clones, less than 95% were seen once, and the ten largest hold under 2%. Regarding this clone: Antigen specificity is unknown.

Overall study findings and caveats: Expanded clones tended on average to be more numerous among CD8+ T cells than CD4+. Normalized T-cell clonal expansion was also low in some nonresponders. Partial responders at 0.1-3.0 mg/kg showed near-lowest clonal expansion. Researchers did not establish what antigens the expanded peripheral T cells target.

With 1 base removed from V and 6 bases from J, the gap between germline ends came to 12 bases. CDR3 length: 15 amino acids. Germline V lookup: CDR1 LNHNV, CDR2 YYDKDF (reference sequence). The TCR comes from an adult with an advanced solid tumor such as melanoma, head and neck, liver or kidney cancer. V and J are TRBV15 and TRBJ2-2, with D tentatively TRBD2 (5 bases). This material consisted of CD4+ or CD8+ T cells sorted from blood, taken in a trial of the OX40 agonist ivuxolimab. DNA for the CDR3: TGTGCCACCAGCAGAGCTCGGGGTCCTGCCGGGGAGCTGTTTTTT. Its protein product is CATSRARGPAGELFF.